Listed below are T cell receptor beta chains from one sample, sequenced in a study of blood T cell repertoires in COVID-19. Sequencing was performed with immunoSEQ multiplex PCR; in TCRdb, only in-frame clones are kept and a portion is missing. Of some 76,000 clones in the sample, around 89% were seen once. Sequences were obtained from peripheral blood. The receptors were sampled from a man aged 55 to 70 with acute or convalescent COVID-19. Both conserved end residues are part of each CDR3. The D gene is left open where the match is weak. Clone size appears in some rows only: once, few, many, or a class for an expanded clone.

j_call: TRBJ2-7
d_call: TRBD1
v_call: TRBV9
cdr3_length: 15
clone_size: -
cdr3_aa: CASSRTGGLSYEQYF
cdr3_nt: TGTGCCAGCAGCCGGACAGGGGGCCTCTCCTACGAGCAGTACTTC

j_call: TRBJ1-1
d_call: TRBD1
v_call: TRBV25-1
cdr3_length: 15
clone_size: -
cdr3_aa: CASSGTGGGYTEAFF
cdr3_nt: TGTGCCAGCAGTGGGACAGGGGGCGGGTACACTGAAGCTTTCTTT

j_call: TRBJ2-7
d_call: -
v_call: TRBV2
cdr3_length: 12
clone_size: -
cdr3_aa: CASSETVLEQYF
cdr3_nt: TGTGCCAGCAGTGAGACAGTCTTGGAGCAGTACTTC

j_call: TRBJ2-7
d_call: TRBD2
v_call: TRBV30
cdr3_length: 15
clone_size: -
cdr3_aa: CAWTPGLAGINEQYF
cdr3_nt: TGTGCCTGGACCCCGGGACTAGCGGGAATCAACGAGCAGTACTTC

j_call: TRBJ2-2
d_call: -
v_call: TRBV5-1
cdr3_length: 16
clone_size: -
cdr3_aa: CASSLAGGRDTGELFF
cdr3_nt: TGCGCCAGCAGCTTGGCTGGGGGCCGGGACACCGGGGAGCTGTTTTTT

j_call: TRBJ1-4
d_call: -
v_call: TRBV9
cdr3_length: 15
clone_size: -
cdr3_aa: CASSVGGQRNEKLFF
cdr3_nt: TGTGCCAGCAGCGTAGGCGGACAGCGAAATGAAAAACTGTTTTTT

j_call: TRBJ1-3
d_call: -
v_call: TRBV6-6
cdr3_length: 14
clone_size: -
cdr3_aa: CASTGDYSGNTIYF
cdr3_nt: TGTGCCAGCACTGGAGACTACTCTGGAAACACCATATATTTT

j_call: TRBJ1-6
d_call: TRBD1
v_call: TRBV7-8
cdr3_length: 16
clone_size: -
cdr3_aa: CASSRGDGTGDSPLHF
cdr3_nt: TGTGCCAGCAGCCGAGGCGACGGGACAGGGGATTCACCCCTCCACTTT

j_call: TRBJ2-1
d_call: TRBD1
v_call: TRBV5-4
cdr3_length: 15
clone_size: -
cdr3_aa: CASSLDRQGTDEQFF
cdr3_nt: TGTGCCAGCAGCTTGGATCGACAGGGGACCGATGAGCAGTTCTTC

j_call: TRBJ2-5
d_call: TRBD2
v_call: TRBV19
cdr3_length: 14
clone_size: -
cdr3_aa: CASSTGGAQETQYF
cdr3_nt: TGTGCCAGTAGCACGGGGGGGGCCCAAGAGACCCAGTACTTC

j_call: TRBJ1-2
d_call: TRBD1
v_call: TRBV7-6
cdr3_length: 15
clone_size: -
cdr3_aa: CASSQPGQGVHGYTF
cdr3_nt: TGTGCCAGCAGCCAACCGGGACAGGGAGTTCATGGCTACACCTTC

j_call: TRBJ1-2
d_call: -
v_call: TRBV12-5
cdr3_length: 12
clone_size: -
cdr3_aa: CASGLVARGYTF
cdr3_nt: TGTGCTAGTGGTTTGGTAGCTCGTGGCTACACCTTC

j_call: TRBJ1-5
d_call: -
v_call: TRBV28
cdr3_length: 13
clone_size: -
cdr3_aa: CASKTGGNQPQHF
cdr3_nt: TGTGCCAGCAAGACAGGCGGGAATCAGCCCCAGCATTTT

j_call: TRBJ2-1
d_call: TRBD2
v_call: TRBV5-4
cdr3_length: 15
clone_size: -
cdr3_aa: CASSLAGGPGNEQFF
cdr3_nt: TGTGCCAGCAGTTTAGCGGGAGGCCCGGGGAATGAGCAGTTCTTC

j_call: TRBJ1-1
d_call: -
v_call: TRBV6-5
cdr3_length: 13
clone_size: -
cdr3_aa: CASNSLGNTEAFF
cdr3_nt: TGTGCCAGCAATAGTCTAGGGAACACTGAAGCTTTCTTT

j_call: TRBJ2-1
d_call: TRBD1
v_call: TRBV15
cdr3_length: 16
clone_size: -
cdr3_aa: CATSRPGQGAINEQFF
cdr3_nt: TGTGCCACCAGCCGGCCTGGACAGGGGGCAATCAATGAGCAGTTCTTC

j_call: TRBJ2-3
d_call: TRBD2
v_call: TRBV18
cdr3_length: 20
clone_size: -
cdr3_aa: CASSPLMPTSGIPSTDTQYF
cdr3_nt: TGTGCCAGCTCACCACTTATGCCGACTAGCGGGATTCCTAGCACAGATACGCAGTATTTT

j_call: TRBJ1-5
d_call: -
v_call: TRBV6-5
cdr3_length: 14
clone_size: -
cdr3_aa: CAKGGGPMGQPQHF
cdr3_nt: TGTGCCAAAGGGGGGGGCCCAATGGGTCAGCCCCAGCATTTT

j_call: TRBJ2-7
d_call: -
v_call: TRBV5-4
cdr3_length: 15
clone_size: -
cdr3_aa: CASSPPRGNSYEQYF
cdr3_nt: TGTGCCAGCAGTCCTCCCCGGGGGAACTCCTACGAGCAGTACTTC

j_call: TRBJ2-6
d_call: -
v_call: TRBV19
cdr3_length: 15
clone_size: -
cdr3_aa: CASSEQFSGANVLTF
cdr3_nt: TGTGCCAGTAGTGAACAGTTCTCTGGGGCCAACGTCCTGACTTTC

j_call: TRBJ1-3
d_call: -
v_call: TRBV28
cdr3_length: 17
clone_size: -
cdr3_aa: CASSPPAGEAAGNTIYF
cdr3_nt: TGTGCCAGCAGTCCACCCGCCGGGGAGGCGGCTGGAAACACCATATATTTT

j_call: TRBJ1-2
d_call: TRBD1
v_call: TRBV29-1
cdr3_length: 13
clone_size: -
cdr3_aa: CSVELGQGYGYTF
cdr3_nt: TGCAGCGTTGAACTCGGACAGGGCTATGGCTACACCTTC

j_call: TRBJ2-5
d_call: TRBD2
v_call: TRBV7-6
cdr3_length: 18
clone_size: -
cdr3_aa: CASSLAIRGREVVETQYF
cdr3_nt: TGTGCCAGCAGCTTAGCTATCCGTGGTCGGGAGGTCGTGGAGACCCAGTACTTC

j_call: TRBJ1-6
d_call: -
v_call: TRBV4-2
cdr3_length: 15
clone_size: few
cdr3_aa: CASSHPDRSQGILHF
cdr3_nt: TGTGCCAGCAGCCACCCCGACAGGTCCCAGGGTATCCTCCACTTT

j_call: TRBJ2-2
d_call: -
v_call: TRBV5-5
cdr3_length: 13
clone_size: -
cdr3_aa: CASRQGSTGELFF
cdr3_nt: TGTGCCAGCCGGCAGGGCAGCACCGGGGAGCTGTTTTTT

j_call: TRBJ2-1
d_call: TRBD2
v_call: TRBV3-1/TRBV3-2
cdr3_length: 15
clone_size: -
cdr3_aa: CASSEPSGAIYEQFF
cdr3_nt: TGTGCCAGCAGCGAGCCTAGCGGGGCTATCTATGAGCAGTTCTTC

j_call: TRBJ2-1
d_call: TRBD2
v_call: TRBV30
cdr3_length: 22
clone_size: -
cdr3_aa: CAWAKKTMGLAGGYTFDNEQFF
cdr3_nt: TGTGCCTGGGCCAAAAAAACTATGGGACTAGCGGGAGGATATACCTTCGACAATGAGCAGTTCTTC

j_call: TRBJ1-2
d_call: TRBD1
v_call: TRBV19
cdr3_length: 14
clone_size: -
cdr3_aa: CASTLGGQGLGYTF
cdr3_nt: TGTGCCAGTACCCTCGGGGGACAGGGGCTTGGCTACACCTTC

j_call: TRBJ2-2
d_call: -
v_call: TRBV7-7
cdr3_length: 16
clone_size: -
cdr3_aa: CASSLVSGGGTGELFF
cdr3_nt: TGTGCCAGCAGCTTAGTTTCCGGGGGAGGCACCGGGGAGCTGTTTTTT

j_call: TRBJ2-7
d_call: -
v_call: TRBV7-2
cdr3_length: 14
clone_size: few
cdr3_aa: CASSSPGEGYEQYF
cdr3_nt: TGTGCCAGCAGCTCACCCGGAGAGGGCTACGAGCAGTACTTC

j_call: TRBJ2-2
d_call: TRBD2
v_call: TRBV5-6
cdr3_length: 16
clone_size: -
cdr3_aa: CASSLTAGANTGELFF
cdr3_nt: TGTGCCAGCAGCTTGACGGCGGGAGCGAACACCGGGGAGCTGTTTTTT

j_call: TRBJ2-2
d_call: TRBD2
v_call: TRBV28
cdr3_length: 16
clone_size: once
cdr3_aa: CASSFLAGGGAGELFF
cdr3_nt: TGTGCCAGCAGTTTTTTAGCGGGAGGCGGGGCCGGGGAGCTGTTTTTT

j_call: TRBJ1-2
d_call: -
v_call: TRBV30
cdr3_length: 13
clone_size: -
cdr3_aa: CAWSVQGDYGYTF
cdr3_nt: TGTGCCTGGAGTGTACAGGGCGACTATGGCTACACCTTC

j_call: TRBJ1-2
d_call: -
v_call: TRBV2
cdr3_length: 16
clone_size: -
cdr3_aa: CASSEGGPSGDYGYTF
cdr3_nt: TGTGCCAGCAGTGAAGGAGGGCCTTCGGGTGACTATGGCTACACCTTC

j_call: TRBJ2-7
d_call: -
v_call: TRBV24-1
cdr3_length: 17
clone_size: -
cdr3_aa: CATSDLGSTPGYYEQYF
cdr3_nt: TGTGCCACCAGTGATTTAGGGTCGACCCCAGGGTACTACGAGCAGTACTTC

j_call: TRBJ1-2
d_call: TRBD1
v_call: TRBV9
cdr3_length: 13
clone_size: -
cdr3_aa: CASSGGTGYGYTF
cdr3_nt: TGTGCCAGCAGCGGCGGGACAGGCTATGGCTACACCTTC

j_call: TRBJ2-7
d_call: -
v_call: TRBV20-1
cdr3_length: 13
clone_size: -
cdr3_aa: CSASGGSSYEQYF
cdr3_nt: TGCAGTGCTAGTGGCGGAAGCTCCTACGAGCAGTACTTC

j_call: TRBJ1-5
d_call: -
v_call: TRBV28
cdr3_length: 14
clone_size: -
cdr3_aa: CASSPFQSNQPQHF
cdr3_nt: TGTGCCAGCAGTCCATTCCAGAGCAATCAGCCCCAGCATTTT

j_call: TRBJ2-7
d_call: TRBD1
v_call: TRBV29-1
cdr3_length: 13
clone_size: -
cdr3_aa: CSVPGQGSYEQYF
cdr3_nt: TGCAGCGTTCCGGGACAGGGTTCGTACGAGCAGTACTTC

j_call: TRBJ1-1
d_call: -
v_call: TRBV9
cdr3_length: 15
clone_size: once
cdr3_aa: CASSPTRGLNTEAFF
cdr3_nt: TGTGCCAGCAGCCCTACCAGGGGTTTGAACACTGAAGCTTTCTTT

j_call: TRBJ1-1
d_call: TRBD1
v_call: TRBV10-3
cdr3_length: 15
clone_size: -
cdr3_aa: CAISGRQGPNIEAFF
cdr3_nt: TGTGCCATCAGCGGCCGACAGGGCCCAAATATTGAAGCTTTCTTT

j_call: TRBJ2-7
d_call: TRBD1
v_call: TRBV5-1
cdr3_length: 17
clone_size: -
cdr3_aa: CASSLGLPGQGSYEQYF
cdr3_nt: TGCGCCAGCAGCTTGGGACTTCCGGGACAGGGGAGTTACGAGCAGTACTTC

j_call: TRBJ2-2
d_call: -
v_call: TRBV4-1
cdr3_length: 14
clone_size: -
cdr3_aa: CASSQGDISRELFF
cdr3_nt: TGCGCCAGCAGCCAAGGGGACATTTCAAGGGAGCTGTTTTTT

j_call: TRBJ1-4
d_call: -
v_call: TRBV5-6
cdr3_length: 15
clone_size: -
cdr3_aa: CASSSISPGNEKLFF
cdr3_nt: TGTGCCAGCAGCTCGATCAGCCCGGGTAATGAAAAACTGTTTTTT

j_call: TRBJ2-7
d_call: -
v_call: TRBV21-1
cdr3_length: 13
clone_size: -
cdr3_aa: CASSRDRSYEQYF
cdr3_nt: TGTGCCAGCAGCAGGGACAGATCCTACGAGCAGTACTTC

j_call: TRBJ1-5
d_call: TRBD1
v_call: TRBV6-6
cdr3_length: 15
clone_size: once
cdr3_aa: CASSYKAGGLQPQHF
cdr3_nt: TGTGCCAGCAGTTACAAAGCAGGGGGCTTGCAGCCCCAGCATTTT

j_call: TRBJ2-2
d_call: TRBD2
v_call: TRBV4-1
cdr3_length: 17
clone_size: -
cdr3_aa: CASSQNTWEGGTGELFF
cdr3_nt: TGCGCCAGCAGCCAAAATACGTGGGAGGGCGGGACCGGGGAGCTGTTTTTT

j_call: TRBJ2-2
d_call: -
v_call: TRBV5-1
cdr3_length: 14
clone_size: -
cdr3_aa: CASSISGSTGELFF
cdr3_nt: TGCGCCAGCAGCATTTCAGGGTCTACCGGGGAGCTGTTTTTT

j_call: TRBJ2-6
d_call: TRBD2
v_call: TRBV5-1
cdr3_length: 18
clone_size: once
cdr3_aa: CASSFSGVSLSGANVLTF
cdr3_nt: TGCGCCAGCAGCTTTAGCGGGGTATCGCTCTCTGGGGCCAACGTCCTGACTTTC

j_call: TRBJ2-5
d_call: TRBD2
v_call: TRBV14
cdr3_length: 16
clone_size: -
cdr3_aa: CASSQSPGGVRETQYF
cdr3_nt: TGTGCCAGCAGCCAATCCCCCGGGGGGGTACGGGAGACCCAGTACTTC

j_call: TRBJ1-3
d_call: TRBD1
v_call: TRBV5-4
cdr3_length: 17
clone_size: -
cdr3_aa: CASSYGGDRVSGNTIYF
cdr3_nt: TGTGCCAGCAGCTATGGAGGCGACAGGGTCTCTGGAAACACCATATATTTT

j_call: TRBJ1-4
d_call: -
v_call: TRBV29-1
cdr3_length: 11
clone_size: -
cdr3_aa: CSVEQEEKLFF
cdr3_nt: TGCAGCGTTGAGCAGGAAGAAAAACTGTTTTTT